This is a list of T cell receptor beta chains from one sample in a study of Graves' ophthalmopathy and Graves' hyperthyroidism. TCRdb recomputed calls from the multiplex PCR reads with MiXCR, one row per CDR3 protein. The sample includes tens of thousands of distinct CDR3 sequences, about half of them seen just once. Sequencing used peripheral blood. The receptors originated from an adult woman with Graves' ophthalmopathy. The CDR3 runs from the conserved cysteine through the conserved F or W. D genes are given only for firm matches. Only some rows state a clone size, as once, few, many or a class for expanded clones.

>once|-|TRBJ1-5|TRBV19
CASRDGQPQHF
TGTGCCAGCCGGGACGGTCAGCCCCAGCATTTT
>-|-|TRBJ2-2|TRBV20-1
CSALPGLNTGELLF
TGCAGTGCTTTACCGGGACTGAACACCGGGGAGCTGCTTTTT
>few|TRBD1|TRBJ2-7|TRBV10-3
CAMTGAKGGEQYF
TGTGCCATGACAGGGGCGAAGGGGGGCGAGCAGTACTTC
>-|TRBD1|TRBJ2-7|TRBV19
CASSTQTGETEQYF
TGTGCCAGTAGTACTCAGACAGGGGAGACCGAGCAGTACTTC
>-|TRBD1|TRBJ2-3|TRBV20-1
CSARGGGDTDTQYF
TGCAGTGCTAGAGGAGGGGGCGACACAGATACGCAGTATTTT
>many|-|TRBJ2-3|TRBV30
CAEGTADTQYF
TGTGCCGAAGGAACAGCAGATACGCAGTATTTT
>-|-|TRBJ2-4|TRBV7-6
CASSLAGVNIQYF
TGTGCCAGCAGCTTAGCGGGGGTCAACATTCAGTACTTC
>many|-|TRBJ2-1|TRBV12-5
CASGLGGAEFF
TGTGCTAGTGGTTTGGGGGGTGCCGAGTTCTTC
>-|-|TRBJ2-1|TRBV7-9
CASSLNAGYSQFF
TGTGCCAGCAGCTTAAATGCCGGCTACTCCCAGTTCTTC
>-|-|TRBJ2-6|TRBV7-9
CASKRGVPGLCSGANVLTF
TGTGCCAGCAAGAGGGGAGTCCCCGGGCTGTGCTCTGGGGCCAACGTCCTGACTTTC
>many|TRBD2|TRBJ2-1|TRBV19
CASSRGVVGGPYNEQFF
TGTGCCAGTAGTAGAGGTGTAGTGGGAGGGCCCTACAATGAGCAGTTCTTC
>many|-|TRBJ2-7|TRBV5-5
CASSLTALTTYEQYF
TGTGCCAGCAGCTTGACGGCGCTGACCACCTACGAGCAGTACTTC
>-|-|TRBJ2-1|TRBV7-8
CASSQVQGNDEQFF
TGTGCCAGCAGCCAAGTTCAGGGCAACGATGAGCAGTTCTTC
>many|-|TRBJ2-2|TRBV4-1
CASSTQSRLPNTGELFF
TGCGCCAGCAGCACCCAAAGTCGGCTACCGAACACCGGGGAGCTGTTTTTT
>-|TRBD1|TRBJ2-7|TRBV5-1
CASSLGRQGRYEQYF
TGCGCCAGCAGCTTAGGGCGACAGGGCCGCTACGAGCAGTACTTC
>many|-|TRBJ1-5|TRBV5-5
CASSSGGPSRYNQPQHF
TGTGCCAGCAGCTCCGGGGGGCCGTCAAGGTACAATCAGCCCCAGCATTTT
>once|-|TRBJ1-6|TRBV13
CASNNIGLGIYNSPLHF
TGTGCCAGCAACAATATTGGGCTGGGAATCTATAATTCACCCCTCCACTTT
>many|TRBD2|TRBJ2-3|TRBV20-1
CSAEGDSGTLGLDTQYF
TGCAGTGCTGAGGGAGATAGCGGGACCCTCGGGTTGGATACGCAGTATTTT
>medium-sized|TRBD1|TRBJ1-6|TRBV29-1
CSVATTGNGSPLHF
TGCAGCGTCGCCACGACAGGGAACGGTTCACCCCTCCACTTT
>many|TRBD1|TRBJ1-5|TRBV19
CASSMTGVHSNQPQHF
TGTGCCAGTAGTATGACAGGGGTCCATAGCAATCAGCCCCAGCATTTT
>-|TRBD1|TRBJ1-3|TRBV5-1
CASSGGTASSGNTIYF
TGCGCCAGCAGCGGAGGGACAGCATCCTCTGGAAACACCATATATTTT
>-|TRBD2|TRBJ2-1|TRBV7-2
CASSQGSSGSYNEQFF
TGCGCCAGCAGCCAAGGATCTAGCGGGAGTTACAATGAGCAGTTCTTC
>few|TRBD1|TRBJ1-2|TRBV2
CASRRDSSYGYTF
TGTGCCAGCAGGAGGGACAGTAGCTATGGCTACACCTTC
>once|TRBD2|TRBJ2-7|TRBV25-1
CASRPAGGRYEQYF
TGTGCCAGCCGGCCAGCGGGGGGACGCTACGAGCAGTACTTC
>few|-|TRBJ2-7|TRBV10-1
CASSESRDEQYF
TGCGCCAGCAGTGAGTCCAGGGACGAGCAGTACTTC
>-|-|TRBJ2-7|TRBV28
CASSSTGQQYF
TGTGCCAGCAGTTCCACGGGGCAGCAGTACTTC
>-|TRBD2|TRBJ2-6|TRBV7-8
CASTPGRGAGSGANVLTF
TGTGCCAGCACCCCCGGGAGGGGGGCGGGTTCTGGGGCCAACGTCCTGACTTTC
>many|TRBD2|TRBJ2-7|TRBV4-1
CASSQELAGAYEQYF
TGCGCCAGCAGCCAAGAACTAGCGGGAGCCTACGAGCAGTACTTC
>many|-|TRBJ2-7|TRBV27
CASSLYTSSYEQYF
TGTGCCAGCAGTTTATACACGAGCTCCTACGAGCAGTACTTC
>-|TRBD1|TRBJ1-4|TRBV7-9
CASSEGQGANEKLFF
TGTGCCAGCAGCGAAGGACAGGGGGCTAATGAAAAACTGTTTTTT
>-|-|TRBJ2-1|TRBV9
CASSVGQGGYNEQFF
TGTGCCAGCAGCGTAGGACAGGGAGGCTACAATGAGCAGTTCTTC
>many|-|TRBJ2-2|TRBV11-2
CASSLGANTGELFF
TGTGCCAGCAGCTTAGGGGCCAACACCGGGGAGCTGTTTTTT
>many|-|TRBJ2-1|TRBV9
CASSVGVTLMDEQFF
TGTGCCAGCAGCGTAGGGGTTACCCTGATGGATGAGCAGTTCTTC
>once|-|TRBJ2-1|TRBV27
CASSRAGF
TGTGCCAGCAGTAGAGCAGGATTC
>-|-|TRBJ2-1|TRBV19
CASSTLPYPSEQFF
TGTGCCAGTAGTACCCTACCTTATCCGAGCGAGCAGTTCTTC
>many|-|TRBJ2-1|TRBV19
CASSIDGQSYNEQFF
TGTGCCAGTAGTATAGATGGCCAATCATACAATGAGCAGTTCTTC
>-|-|TRBJ1-1|TRBV15
CATSSIAGGGKEVNTEAFF
TGTGCCACCAGCAGCATAGCGGGGGGAGGGAAGGAGGTGAACACTGAAGCTTTCTTT
>-|TRBD2|TRBJ2-7|TRBV20-1
CSAREPGLGLASEQYF
TGCAGTGCTAGAGAACCCGGGTTGGGACTAGCTAGCGAGCAGTACTTC
>-|-|TRBJ2-7|TRBV20-1
CSATSLSPSYEQYF
TGCAGTGCTACGAGTTTGTCCCCCTCCTACGAGCAGTACTTC
>-|TRBD1|TRBJ2-1|TRBV2
CASEMIRDSQFF
TGTGCCAGCGAAATGATCCGGGACAGCCAGTTCTTC